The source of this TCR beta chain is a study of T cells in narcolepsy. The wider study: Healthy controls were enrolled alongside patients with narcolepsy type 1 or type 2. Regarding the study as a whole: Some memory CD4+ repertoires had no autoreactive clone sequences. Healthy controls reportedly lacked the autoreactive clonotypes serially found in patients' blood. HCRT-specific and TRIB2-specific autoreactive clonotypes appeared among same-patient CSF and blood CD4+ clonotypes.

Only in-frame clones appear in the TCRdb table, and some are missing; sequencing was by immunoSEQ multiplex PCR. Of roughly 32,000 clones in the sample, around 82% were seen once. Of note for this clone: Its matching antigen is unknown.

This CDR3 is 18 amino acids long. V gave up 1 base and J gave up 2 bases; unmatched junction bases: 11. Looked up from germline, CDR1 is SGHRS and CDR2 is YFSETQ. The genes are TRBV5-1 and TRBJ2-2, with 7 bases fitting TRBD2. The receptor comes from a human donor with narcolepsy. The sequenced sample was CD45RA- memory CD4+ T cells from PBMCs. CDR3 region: CASSLIGIAGSNTGELFF. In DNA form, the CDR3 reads TGCGCCAGCAGCTTGATAGGGATAGCGGGTTCTAACACCGGGGAGCTGTTTTTT.